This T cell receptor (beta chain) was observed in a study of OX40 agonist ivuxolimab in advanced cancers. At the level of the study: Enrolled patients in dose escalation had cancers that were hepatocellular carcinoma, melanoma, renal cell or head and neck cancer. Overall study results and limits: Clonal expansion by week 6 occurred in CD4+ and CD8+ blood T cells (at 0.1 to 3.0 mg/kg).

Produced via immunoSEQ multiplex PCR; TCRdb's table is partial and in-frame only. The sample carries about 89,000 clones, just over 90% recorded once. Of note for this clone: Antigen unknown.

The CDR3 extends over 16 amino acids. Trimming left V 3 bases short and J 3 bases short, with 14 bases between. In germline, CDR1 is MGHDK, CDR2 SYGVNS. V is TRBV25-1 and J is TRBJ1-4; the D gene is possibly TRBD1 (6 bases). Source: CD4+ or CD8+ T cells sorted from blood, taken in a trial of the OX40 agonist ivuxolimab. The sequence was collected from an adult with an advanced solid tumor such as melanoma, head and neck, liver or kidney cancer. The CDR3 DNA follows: TGTGCCAGCAGTGACTACCAGGGGCCGCCTAATGAAAAACTGTTTTTT. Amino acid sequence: CASSDYQGPPNEKLFF.